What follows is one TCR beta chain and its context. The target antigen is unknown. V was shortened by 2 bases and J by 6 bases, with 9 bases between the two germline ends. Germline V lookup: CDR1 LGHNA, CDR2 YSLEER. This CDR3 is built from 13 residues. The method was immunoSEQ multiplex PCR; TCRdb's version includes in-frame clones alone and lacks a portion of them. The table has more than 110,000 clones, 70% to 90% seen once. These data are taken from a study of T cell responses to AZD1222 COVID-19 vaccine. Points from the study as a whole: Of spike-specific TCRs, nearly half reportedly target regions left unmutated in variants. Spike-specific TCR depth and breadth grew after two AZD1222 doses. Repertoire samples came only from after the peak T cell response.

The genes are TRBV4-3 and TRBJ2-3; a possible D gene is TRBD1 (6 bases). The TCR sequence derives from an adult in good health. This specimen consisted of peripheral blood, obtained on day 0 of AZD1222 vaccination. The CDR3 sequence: CASSQLRGDTQYF. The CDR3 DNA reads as TGCGCCAGCAGCCAACTAAGGGGGGATACGCAGTATTTT.